This TCR beta chain was sequenced during a study of beta chain features in type 1 diabetes. Sequenced material consisted of expressed TCRB transcripts (all of the isolated RNA was reverse transcribed). Profiling relied on immunoSEQ multiplex PCR, and the TCRdb table lists in-frame clones only, not all of them. The sample consists of just under 150,000 clones, 10% to 15% of them appearing once. Approximately 110 mL of blood, on average, came from one heparinised draw per donor. Of note for this clone: The antigen remains undetermined.

Germline assignment: CDR1 SGHRS and CDR2 YFSETQ. V dropped 0 bases and J dropped 6 bases, with 13 bases sitting between them. CDR3 length: 15 residues. General study points: The study found moderately but significantly shorter TCRB CDR3s in all four CD4+ subsets of Type 1 diabetes patients. Patients' naive, central memory and regulatory TCRB repertoires appeared more alike than those of healthy donors.

The sequence derives from a man aged 18 to 29 with type 1 diabetes. The J gene is TRBJ2-1, the V gene TRBV5-1; D is undetermined. Input material: central memory CD4+ T cells from blood. The CDR3 DNA reads TGCGCCAGCAGCTTGGCTGGGGTAGGCCGCAATGAGCAGTTCTTC. This encodes CASSLAGVGRNEQFF. The whole variable domain, remainder taken from reference TRBV5-1 and TRBJ2-1, is KAGVTQTPRYLIKTRGQQVTLSCSPISGHRSVSWYQQTPGQGLQFLFEYFSETQRNKGNFPGRFSGRQFSNSRSEMNVSTLELGDSALYLCASSLAGVGRNEQFFGPGTRLTVL.